This TCR beta chain was identified in a study of Ad26.COV2.S vaccination and SARS-CoV-2 variants. Study-level points and caveats: Compared with placebo recipients, vaccine recipients had higher spike-specific TCR breadth.

Treatment here: 19 received Ad26.COV2.S at low or high dose, single or two shots; roughly 5 received placebo; per-sample allocation not given. Sampling was performed 63 days after the first vaccine or placebo injection. Donation was by an adult aged 18-55 years who was in Boston. In the vaccine, an Ad26 vector expressed the SARS-CoV-2 spike of the Wuhan strain. CDR1 is WSHSY, CDR2 SAAADI, per germline. Trimming shortened V by 1 base and J by 1 base, and 15 bases separated the two germline ends. The CDR3 contains 17 residues. As for this clone: Its antigen is unknown.

TCRdb keeps only in-frame clones here, not all; method: immunoSEQ multiplex PCR. The sample has about 680,000 clones; about 89% are singletons. The J gene is TRBJ2-3, the V gene TRBV10-2; TRBD2 is a possible D gene (5 bases). Here the sequenced sample was peripheral blood, taken in a trial of Ad26.COV2.S vaccine versus placebo. The source is a person aged 18-65 years who received the Ad26.COV2.S COVID-19 vaccine or a placebo. Written as DNA, the CDR3 is TGCGCCAGCAGTGAGTATCGGGGAGCGCAAGGCACAGATACGCAGTATTTT. This gives the protein CASSEYRGAQGTDTQYF.